A single sample is the source of the 13 T cell receptor beta chains below, sequenced in a study of T cell responses to AZD1222 COVID-19 vaccine. The assay was immunoSEQ multiplex PCR, and TCRdb's table has in-frame clones only and misses some. The sample carries about 140,000 clones, 80% to 90% recorded once. Source: peripheral blood, taken on day 0 of AZD1222 vaccination. These receptor sequences come from an adult in good health.

V usage is TRBV27 and J usage is TRBJ2-7; D may be TRBD1 (6 bases). V lost 2 bases and J 7 bases, leaving 15 bases between the germline ends. The CDR3 covers 14 residues. Germline V gives CDR1 MNHEY, CDR2 SMNVEV (reference sequence). The CDR3 loop is CASSLQQGVVEQYF. The CDR3 DNA sequence: TGTGCCAGCAGTTTACAACAGGGTGTGGTGGAGCAGTACTTC.

The chain combines TRBV13 with TRBJ2-3; TRBD2 matches at 7 bases. The V segment lost 5 bases and the J segment 0 bases; nucleotides outside the gene matches: 11. Germline CDR1 reads PRHDT; CDR2 reads FYEKMQ (reference sequence). This CDR3 spans 17 amino acids. CDR3 coding DNA: TGTGCCAGCAGCAGAGGCCCTAGCGGAAAAAGCACAGATACGCAGTATTTT. This codes for CASSRGPSGKSTDTQYF.

The chain couples TRBV7-2 to TRBJ2-7; possible D gene TRBD2, 6 bases. Looked up from germline, CDR1 is SGHTA and CDR2 is FQGNSA. The germline V and J ends were trimmed by 5 bases and 3 bases, with 14 bases remaining between them. The CDR3 sequence is 14 residues long. This CDR3 reads CASSLSTSIYEQYF. DNA for the CDR3: TGTGCCAGCAGCCTTTCGACTAGTATCTACGAGCAGTACTTC.

As for this clone: A junction end diverges from the germline sequence, so it may reflect a read error. The chain uses TRBV7-7 and TRBJ2-3; 12 bases fit TRBD2. The length of the CDR3 is 17 residues. Germline CDR1 reads SSHAT; CDR2 reads FNYEAQ (reference sequence). The CDR3 loop is CASSPLGLAGRTDTQYF. The CDR3 coding sequence is TGTGCTAGCAGCCCACTAGGACTAGCGGGGCGCACAGATACGCAGTATTTT.

The CDR3 spells CASMGTEDSPLHF. CDR3 in DNA: TGTGCCAGCATGGGGACGGAGGATTCACCCCTCCACTTT. The chain combines TRBV2 with TRBJ1-6, with D tentatively TRBD1 (5 bases). This CDR3 comprises 13 residues. Germline lookup yields CDR1 SNHLY and CDR2 FYNNEI. With 7 bases removed from V and 8 bases from J, the gap between germline ends came to 12 bases.

The chain combines TRBV14 with TRBJ2-7; possibly TRBD2 for D (5 bases). Trimming took off 0 bases at V and 4 bases at J, with 10 bases between the two ends. The CDR3 sequence is 14 residues long. CDR1 is SGHDN, CDR2 FVKESK, per germline. In DNA, the CDR3 is TGTGCCAGCAGCCAAGAGCGGGCCGGATACGAGCAGTACTTC. Translation gives CASSQERAGYEQYF.

The V and J genes are TRBV28 and TRBJ1-3; the match to TRBD1 covers 10 bases. The germline CDR1 and CDR2 sequences are MDHEN and SYDVKM. Trimming at V came to 6 bases and at J to 0 bases, leaving 14 bases not matched to a gene. The CDR3 length is 19 residues. The CDR3 DNA reads TGTGCCAGCAGGCCACACGACAGGGGGCGAGTAAGCTCTGGAAACACCATATATTTT. This encodes CASRPHDRGRVSSGNTIYF.

The J gene is TRBJ2-7, the V gene TRBV19; D call uncertain. The CDR3 sequence is 15 residues long. V gave up 2 bases and J gave up 0 bases, with 11 bases separating them. The germline V gene encodes CDR1 LNHDA and CDR2 SQIVND (reference sequence). Here the CDR3 DNA reads TGTGCCAGTAGTATAAACCCTCTGGCCTCCTACGAGCAGTACTTC. Translation gives CASSINPLASYEQYF. The full variable domain, with the rest looked up from reference TRBV19 and TRBJ2-7, is DGGITQSPKYLFRKEGQNVTLSCEQNLNHDAMYWYRQDPGQGLRLIYYSQIVNDFQKGDIAEGYSVSREKKESFPLTVTSAQKNPTAFYLCASSINPLASYEQYFGPGTRLTVT.

The chain combines TRBV7-8 with TRBJ2-5; 7 bases line up with TRBD1. This CDR3 is built from 16 residues. V shed 3 bases and J 0 bases; nucleotides not matched to a gene: 7. Germline-derived CDR1 and CDR2 are SGHVS and FQNEAQ. DNA of the CDR3: TGTGCCAGCAGCTTTTCCCTCGACAGGGACCAAGAGACCCAGTACTTC. Residues: CASSFSLDRDQETQYF. Complete variable domain (other parts from reference TRBV7-8 and TRBJ2-5): GAGVSQSPRYKVAKRGQDVALRCDPISGHVSLFWYQQALGQGPEFLTYFQNEAQLDKSGLPSDRFFAERPEGSVSTLKIQRTQQEDSAVYLCASSFSLDRDQETQYFGPGTRLLVL.

The gene calls are TRBV9 and TRBJ2-3; perhaps TRBD2 as D (7 bases). This CDR3 has 17 residues. The V and J ends lost 4 bases and 3 bases respectively, with 21 bases between them. Looked up from germline, CDR1 is SGDLS and CDR2 is YYNGEE. The CDR3, as DNA: TGTGCCAGCAGCTCATGGACAGCCGGCGGGAGAACAGATACGCAGTATTTT. It encodes CASSSWTAGGRTDTQYF.

The gene calls are TRBV19 and TRBJ2-7; D not certain. The V and J ends lost 6 bases and 2 bases respectively, with 14 bases between them. The CDR3 sequence is 14 residues long. Germline CDR1 reads LNHDA; CDR2 reads SQIVND (reference sequence). The CDR3 region is CASSQLLRTYEQYF. DNA of the CDR3: TGTGCCAGTAGCCAGCTGTTAAGGACCTACGAGCAGTACTTC.

V and J are TRBV6-5 and TRBJ1-5, with D uncertain. Trimming shortened V by 6 bases and J by 7 bases, and 10 bases separated the two germline ends. CDR3 size: 12 residues. Per germline, CDR1 MNHEY and CDR2 SVGAGI. The CDR3 DNA sequence: TGTGCCAGCAGCCTTCCGAGGCAGCCCCAGCATTTT. Translating gives CASSLPRQPQHF.

This chain connects TRBV20-1 to TRBJ2-7, with D hard to call. The V gene's germline CDR1 is DFQATT and CDR2 SNEGSKA (reference sequence). The CDR3 covers 9 residues. V was trimmed by 5 bases and J by 6 bases, leaving 5 bases between them. The CDR3 loop reads CSAAVEQYF. CDR3 coding DNA: TGCAGTGCTGCCGTCGAGCAGTACTTC.